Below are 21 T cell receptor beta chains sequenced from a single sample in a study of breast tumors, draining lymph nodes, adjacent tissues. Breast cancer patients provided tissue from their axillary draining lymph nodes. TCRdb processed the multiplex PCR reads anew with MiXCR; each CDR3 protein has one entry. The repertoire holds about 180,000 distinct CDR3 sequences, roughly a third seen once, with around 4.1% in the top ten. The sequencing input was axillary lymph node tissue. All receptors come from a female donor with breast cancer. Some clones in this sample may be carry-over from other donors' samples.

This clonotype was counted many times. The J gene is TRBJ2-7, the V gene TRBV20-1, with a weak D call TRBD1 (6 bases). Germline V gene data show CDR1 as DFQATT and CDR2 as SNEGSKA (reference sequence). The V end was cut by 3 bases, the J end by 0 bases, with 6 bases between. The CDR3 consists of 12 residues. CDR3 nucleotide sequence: TGCAGTGCTAGGGACAGCTCCTACGAGCAGTACTTC. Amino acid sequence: CSARDSSYEQYF.

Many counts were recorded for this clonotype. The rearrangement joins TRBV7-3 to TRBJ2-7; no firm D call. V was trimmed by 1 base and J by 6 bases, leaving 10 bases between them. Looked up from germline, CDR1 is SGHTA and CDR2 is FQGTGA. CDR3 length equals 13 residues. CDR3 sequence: CASSLIQGREQYF. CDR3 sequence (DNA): TGTGCCAGCAGCTTAATCCAAGGCCGCGAGCAGTACTTC. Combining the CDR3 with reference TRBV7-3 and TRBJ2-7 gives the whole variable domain GAGVSQTPSNKVTEKGKYVELRCDPISGHTALYWYRQSLGQGPEFLIYFQGTGAADDSGLPNDRFFAVRPEGSVSTLKIQRTERGDSAVYLCASSLIQGREQYFGPGTRLTVT.

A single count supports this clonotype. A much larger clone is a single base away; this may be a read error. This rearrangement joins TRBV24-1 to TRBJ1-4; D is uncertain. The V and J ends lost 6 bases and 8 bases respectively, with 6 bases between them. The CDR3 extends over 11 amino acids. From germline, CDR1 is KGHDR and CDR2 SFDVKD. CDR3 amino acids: CATSLGEKLFF. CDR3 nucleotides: TGTGCCACCAGTTTAGGGGAAAAACTGTTTTTT.

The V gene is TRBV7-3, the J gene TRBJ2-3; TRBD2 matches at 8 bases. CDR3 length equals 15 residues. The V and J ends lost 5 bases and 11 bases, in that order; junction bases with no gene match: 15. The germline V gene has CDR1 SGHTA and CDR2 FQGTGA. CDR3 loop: CASSLTREAYNEQYF. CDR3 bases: TGTGCCAGCAGCCTCACGCGGGAGGCCTACAATGAGCAGTATTTT.

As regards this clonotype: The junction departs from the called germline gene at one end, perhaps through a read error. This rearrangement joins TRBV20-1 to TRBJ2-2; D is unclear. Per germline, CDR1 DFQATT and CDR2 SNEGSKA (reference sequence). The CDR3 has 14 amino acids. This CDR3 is CSAPDQATNAKLFF. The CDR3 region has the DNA TGCAGTGCGCCGGACCAAGCAACTAATGCAAAACTGTTCTTT.

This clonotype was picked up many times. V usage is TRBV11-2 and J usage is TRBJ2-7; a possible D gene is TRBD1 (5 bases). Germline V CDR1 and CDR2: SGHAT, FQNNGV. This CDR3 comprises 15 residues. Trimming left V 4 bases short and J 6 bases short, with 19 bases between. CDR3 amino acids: CASSSTPRTLGEQYF. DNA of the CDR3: TGTGCCAGCAGCTCGACCCCAAGGACACTGGGCGAGCAGTACTTC.

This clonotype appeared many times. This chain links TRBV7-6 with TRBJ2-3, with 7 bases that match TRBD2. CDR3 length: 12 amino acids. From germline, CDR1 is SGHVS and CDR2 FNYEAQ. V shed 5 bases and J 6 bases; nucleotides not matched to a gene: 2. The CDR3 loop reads CASSPRGDTQYF. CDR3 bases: TGTGCCAGCAGCCCGCGGGGGGATACGCAGTATTTT.

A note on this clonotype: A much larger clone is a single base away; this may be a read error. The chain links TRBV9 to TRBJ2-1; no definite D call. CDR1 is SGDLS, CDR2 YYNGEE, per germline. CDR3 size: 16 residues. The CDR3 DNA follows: TGTGCCAGCAGCGTAGGGACCGCTCGCTCCCACAATGAGCAGTTCTTC. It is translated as CASSVGTARSHNEQFF.

Written as DNA, the CDR3 is TGTGCCAGCAGCCATCACGGACAGGGGGCGGGTACCGGGGAGCTGTTTTTT. Amino acids: CASSHHGQGAGTGELFF. The chain links TRBV4-2 to TRBJ2-2; 11 bases are shared with TRBD1. Trimming at V came to 3 bases and at J to 5 bases, leaving 8 bases not matched to a gene. The CDR3 is 17 amino acids. Germline V gives CDR1 LGHNA, CDR2 YNFKEQ.

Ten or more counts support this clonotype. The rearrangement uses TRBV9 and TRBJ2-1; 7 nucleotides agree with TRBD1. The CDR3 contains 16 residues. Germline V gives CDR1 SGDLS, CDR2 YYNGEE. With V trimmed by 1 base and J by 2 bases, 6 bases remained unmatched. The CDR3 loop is CASSVSTGTAYNEQFF. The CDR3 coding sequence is TGTGCCAGCAGCGTAAGCACCGGGACAGCCTACAATGAGCAGTTCTTC.

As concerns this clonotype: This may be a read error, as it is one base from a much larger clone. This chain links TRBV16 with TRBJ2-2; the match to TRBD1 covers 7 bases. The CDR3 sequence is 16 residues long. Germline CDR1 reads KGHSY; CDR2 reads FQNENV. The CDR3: CGSSHVDRFLTGELFF. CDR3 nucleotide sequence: TGTGGCAGCAGCCACGTGGACAGGTTCCTCACCGGGGAGCTGTTTTTT.

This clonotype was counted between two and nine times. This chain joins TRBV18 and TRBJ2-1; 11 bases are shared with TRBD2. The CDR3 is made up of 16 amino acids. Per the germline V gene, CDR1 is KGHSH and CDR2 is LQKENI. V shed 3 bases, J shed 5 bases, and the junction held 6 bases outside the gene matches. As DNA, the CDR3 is TGTGCCAGCTCACCCTTAGCGGGAGGGCCACACAATGAGCAGTTCTTC. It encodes CASSPLAGGPHNEQFF.

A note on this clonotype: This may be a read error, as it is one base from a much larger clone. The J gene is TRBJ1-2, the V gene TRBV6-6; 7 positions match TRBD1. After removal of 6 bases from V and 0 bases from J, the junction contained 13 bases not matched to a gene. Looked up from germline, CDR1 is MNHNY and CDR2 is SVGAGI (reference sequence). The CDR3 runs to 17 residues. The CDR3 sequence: CASRCTIGQEANYGYTF. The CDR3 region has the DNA TGTGCCAGCAGATGTACTATTGGACAGGAAGCTAACTATGGCTACACCTTC.

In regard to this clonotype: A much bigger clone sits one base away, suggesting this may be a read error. This CDR3 reads CASSILDRAYEQYF. Here the CDR3 DNA reads TGTGCCAGTAGTATTTTAGACAGAGCCTACGAGCAGTACTTC. This chain joins TRBV19 and TRBJ2-7; a possible D gene is TRBD1 (5 bases). The CDR3 spans 14 residues. The V and J ends lost 3 bases and 2 bases respectively, with 11 bases between them. Per germline, CDR1 LNHDA and CDR2 SQIVND (reference sequence).

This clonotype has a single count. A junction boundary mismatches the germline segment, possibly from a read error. The CDR3 loop reads CASSLGGSQEAFF. As DNA, the CDR3 is TGTGCCAGCAGCTTAGGCGGAAGTCAAGAAGCTTTCTTT. V and J are TRBV12-3 or TRBV12-4 and TRBJ1-1; no firm D call. The CDR3 length is 13 residues.

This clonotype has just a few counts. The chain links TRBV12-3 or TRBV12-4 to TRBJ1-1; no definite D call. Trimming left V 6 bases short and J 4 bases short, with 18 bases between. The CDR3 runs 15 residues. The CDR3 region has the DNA TGTGCCAGCAGCTTAAGGCTGGGTGGTGTCACTGAAGCTTTCTTT. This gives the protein CASSLRLGGVTEAFF.

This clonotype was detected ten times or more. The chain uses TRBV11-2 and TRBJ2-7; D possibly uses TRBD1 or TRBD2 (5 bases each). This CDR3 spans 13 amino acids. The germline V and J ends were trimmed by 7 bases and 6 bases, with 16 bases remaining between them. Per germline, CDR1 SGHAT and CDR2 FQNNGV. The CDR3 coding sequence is TGTGCCAGCACCCCCGGGACCGCGGGCGAGCAGTACTTC. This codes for CASTPGTAGEQYF.

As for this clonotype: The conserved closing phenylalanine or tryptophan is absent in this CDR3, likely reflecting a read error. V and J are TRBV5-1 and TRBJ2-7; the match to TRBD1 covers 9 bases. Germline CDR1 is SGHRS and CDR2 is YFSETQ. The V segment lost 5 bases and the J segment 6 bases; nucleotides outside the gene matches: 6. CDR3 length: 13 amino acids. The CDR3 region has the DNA TGCGCCAGCAGTTTCGGGACAGGGCGCGAGCAGTACCTC. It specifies CASSFGTGREQYL.

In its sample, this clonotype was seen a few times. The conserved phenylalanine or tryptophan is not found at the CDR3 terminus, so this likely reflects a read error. CDR3 nucleotides: TGCGCCAGCAGCTTGGCCCCGGGCCCCCAAGAGACCCAGTACCTC. Encoded protein: CASSLAPGPQETQYL. This rearrangement joins TRBV5-1 to TRBJ2-5; D is unresolved. Germline V gene sequence: CDR1 SGHRS, CDR2 YFSETQ. This CDR3 is built from 15 residues. The V and J ends lost 0 bases and 1 base respectively, with 10 bases between them.

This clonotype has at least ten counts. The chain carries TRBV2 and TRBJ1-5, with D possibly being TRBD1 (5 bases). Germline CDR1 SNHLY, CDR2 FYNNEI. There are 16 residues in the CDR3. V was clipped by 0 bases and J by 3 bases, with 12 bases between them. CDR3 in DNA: TGTGCCAGCAGTGAAGCCCCGGGGCAGAACAATCAGCCCCAGCATTTT. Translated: CASSEAPGQNNQPQHF.

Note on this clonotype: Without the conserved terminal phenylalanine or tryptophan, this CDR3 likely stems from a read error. CDR3 loop: CASATGSLDTEAFL. The CDR3 DNA sequence: TGTGCCAGCGCGACAGGGTCGTTAGACACTGAAGCTTTCTTG. The chain joins TRBV12-3 or TRBV12-4 to TRBJ1-1, with 7 positions matching TRBD1. CDR3 length equals 14 residues. Trimming removed 8 bases from V and 3 bases from J; junction bases left unmatched: 9.